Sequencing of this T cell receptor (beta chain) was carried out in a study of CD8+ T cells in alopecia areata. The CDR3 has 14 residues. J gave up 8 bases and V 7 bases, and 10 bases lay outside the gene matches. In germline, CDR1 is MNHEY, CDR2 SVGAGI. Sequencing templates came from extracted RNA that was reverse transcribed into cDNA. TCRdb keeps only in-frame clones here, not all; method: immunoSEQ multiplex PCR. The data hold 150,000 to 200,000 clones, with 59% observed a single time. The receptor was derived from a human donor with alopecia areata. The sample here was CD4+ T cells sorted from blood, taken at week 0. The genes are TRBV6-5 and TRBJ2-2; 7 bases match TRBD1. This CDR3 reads CASNPSQGVGELFF. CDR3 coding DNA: TGTGCCAGCAATCCCAGTCAGGGGGTGGGGGAGCTGTTTTTT.